This T cell receptor (beta chain) is from a study of blood T cell repertoires in COVID-19. Background on the study: Sources were T cells, B-cell-depleted T cells, or PBMCs; the material itself was cDNA or gDNA.

In the original workflow: From reference gene primer amplification, estimates of nucleated cell counts were derived. The method was immunoSEQ multiplex PCR; TCRdb's version includes in-frame clones alone and lacks a portion of them. The DNA was the basis for D and trimming; V, J and clone size are from that table. The sample records approximately 100,000 clones, roughly four fifths being singletons. The CDR3 extends over 16 amino acids. The ends were cut back, 2 bases at V and 2 bases at J, with 16 bases in the middle. The germline V gene encodes CDR1 KGHSH and CDR2 LQKENI. Sequencing was done on a sample of peripheral blood. The sequence was collected from a man in his 70s with active or convalescent COVID-19. J is TRBJ2-7 and V is TRBV18, with a weak D call TRBD1 (6 bases). CDR3 amino acids: CASSPIFFAGAYEQYF. Here the CDR3 DNA reads TGTGCCAGCTCACCAATTTTTTTCGCAGGGGCCTACGAGCAGTACTTC.